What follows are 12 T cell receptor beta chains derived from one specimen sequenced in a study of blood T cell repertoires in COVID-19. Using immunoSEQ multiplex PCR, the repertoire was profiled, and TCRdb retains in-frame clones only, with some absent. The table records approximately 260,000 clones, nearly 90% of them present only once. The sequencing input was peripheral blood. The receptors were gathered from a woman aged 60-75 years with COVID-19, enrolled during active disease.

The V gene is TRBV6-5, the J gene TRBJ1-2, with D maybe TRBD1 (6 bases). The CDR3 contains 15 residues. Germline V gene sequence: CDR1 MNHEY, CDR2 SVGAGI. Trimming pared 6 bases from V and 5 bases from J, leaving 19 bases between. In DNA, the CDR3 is TGTGCCAGCAGGACAGGTTGGGAACCTCAATATGGCTACACCTTC. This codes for CASRTGWEPQYGYTF.

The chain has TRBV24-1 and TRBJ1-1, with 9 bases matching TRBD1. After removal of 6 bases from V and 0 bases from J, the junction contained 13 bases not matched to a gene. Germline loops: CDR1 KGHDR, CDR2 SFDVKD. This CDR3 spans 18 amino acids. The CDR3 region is CATSTEVDRGGLNTEAFF. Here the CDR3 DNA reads TGTGCCACCAGTACAGAGGTGGACAGGGGCGGTTTGAACACTGAAGCTTTCTTT.

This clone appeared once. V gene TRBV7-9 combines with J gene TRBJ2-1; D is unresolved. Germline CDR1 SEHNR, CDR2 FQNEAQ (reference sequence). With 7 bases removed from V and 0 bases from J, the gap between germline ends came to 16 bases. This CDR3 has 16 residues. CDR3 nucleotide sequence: TGTGCCAGCACCTCCTTTGCCTCTATCTCCTACAATGAGCAGTTCTTC. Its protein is CASTSFASISYNEQFF.

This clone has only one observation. CDR3 nucleotides: TGTGCCATCAGTGGGACAGGGGGTTCCTACGAGCAGTACTTC. It is translated as CAISGTGGSYEQYF. V gene TRBV10-3 combines with J gene TRBJ2-7; 10 nucleotides line up with TRBD1. V dropped 4 bases and J dropped 1; count of bases not matched to a gene: 1. There are 14 residues in the CDR3. The V gene's germline CDR1 is ENHRY and CDR2 SYGVKD.

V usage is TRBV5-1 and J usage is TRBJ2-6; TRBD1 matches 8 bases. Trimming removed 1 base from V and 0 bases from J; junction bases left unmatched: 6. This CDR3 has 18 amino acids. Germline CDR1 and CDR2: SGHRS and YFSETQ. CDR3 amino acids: CASSLSGQGGSGANVLTF. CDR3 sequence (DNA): TGCGCCAGCAGCTTGAGCGGACAGGGCGGCTCTGGGGCCAACGTCCTGACTTTC.

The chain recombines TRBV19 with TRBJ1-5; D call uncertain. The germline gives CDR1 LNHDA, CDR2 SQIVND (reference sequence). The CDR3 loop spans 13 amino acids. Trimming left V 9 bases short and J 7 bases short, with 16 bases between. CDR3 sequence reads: CASDLRGNQPQHF. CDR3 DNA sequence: TGTGCCAGCGATCTGAGAGGGAACCAGCCCCAGCATTTT. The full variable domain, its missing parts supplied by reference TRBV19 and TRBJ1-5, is DGGITQSPKYLFRKEGQNVTLSCEQNLNHDAMYWYRQDPGQGLRLIYYSQIVNDFQKGDIAEGYSVSREKKESFPLTVTSAQKNPTAFYLCASDLRGNQPQHFGDGTRLSIL.

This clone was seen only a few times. The CDR3 region has the DNA TGTGCCAGCATCCGTTTAAGGGGACAGGGGGAAGGCTACACCTTC. As protein: CASIRLRGQGEGYTF. The chain links TRBV21-1 to TRBJ1-2; the DNA was not used to check the table's D call, TRBD1. TRBV21-1 is reported as a pseudogene. This CDR3 comprises 15 residues.

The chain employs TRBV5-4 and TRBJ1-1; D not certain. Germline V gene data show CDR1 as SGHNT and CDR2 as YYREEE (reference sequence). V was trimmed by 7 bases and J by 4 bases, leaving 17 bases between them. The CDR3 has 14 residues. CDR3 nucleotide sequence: TGTGCCAGCTACCCAAATATAGGGAGCACTGAAGCTTTCTTT. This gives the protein CASYPNIGSTEAFF.

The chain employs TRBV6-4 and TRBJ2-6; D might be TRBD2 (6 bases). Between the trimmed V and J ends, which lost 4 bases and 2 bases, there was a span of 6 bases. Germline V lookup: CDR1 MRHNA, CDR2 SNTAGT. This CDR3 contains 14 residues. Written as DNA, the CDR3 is TGTGCCAGCAGTGGGGGGGCTGGGGCCAACGTCCTGACTTTC. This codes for CASSGGAGANVLTF.

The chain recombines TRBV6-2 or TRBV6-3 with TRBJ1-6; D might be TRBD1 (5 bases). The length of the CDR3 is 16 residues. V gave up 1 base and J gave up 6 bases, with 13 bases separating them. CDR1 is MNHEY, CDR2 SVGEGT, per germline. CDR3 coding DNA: TGTGCCAGCAGTTACTGGAGGGGACGGGGTAATTCACCCCTCCACTTT. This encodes CASSYWRGRGNSPLHF.

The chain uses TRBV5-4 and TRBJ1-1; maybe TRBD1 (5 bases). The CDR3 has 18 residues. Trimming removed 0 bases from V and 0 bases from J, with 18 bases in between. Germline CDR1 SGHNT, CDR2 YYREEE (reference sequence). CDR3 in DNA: TGTGCCAGCAGCTTGGTATGGGGGGATGCGCGAGTGAACACTGAAGCTTTCTTT. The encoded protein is CASSLVWGDARVNTEAFF.

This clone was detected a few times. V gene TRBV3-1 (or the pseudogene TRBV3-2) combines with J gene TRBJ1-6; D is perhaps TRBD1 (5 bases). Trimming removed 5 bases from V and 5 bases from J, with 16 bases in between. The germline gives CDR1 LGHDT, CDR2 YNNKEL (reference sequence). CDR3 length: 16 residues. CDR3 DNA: TGTGCCAGCAGCTCCAATGGGGGGAGGAATAATTCACCCCTCCACTTT. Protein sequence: CASSSNGGRNNSPLHF.